A single sample gave rise to the 3 T cell receptor beta chains below, sequenced in a study of blood T cells in healthy people across ages (dated by TCRdb to about 2015). The library came from 5' RACE. TCRdb records Illumina HiSeq 2500 as the sequencer. The second PCR ran for roughly 7 to 11 cycles and used a J-beta primer mix along with a sample-barcoded 5' primer. Clones were called with MiXCR by TCRdb after fastp trimmed the public reads at Q25, and only in-frame beta chains were retained. Each CDR3 protein gets just one entry, which takes the most common genes and DNA from the rows behind it. In all, the sample holds over 600,000 distinct CDR3 sequences, and roughly two fifths of those were seen once. The ten largest clones take up around 30% of the sample. Sequencing was performed on blood. These receptors came from a man at least 80 years old in good health.

The rearrangement links TRBV6-5 to TRBJ1-1; 7 positions match TRBD1. V gave up 6 bases and J gave up 4 bases; unmatched junction bases: 8. Germline-derived CDR1 and CDR2 are MNHEY and SVGAGI. CDR3 length: 14 amino acids. DNA for the CDR3: TGTGCCAGCAGAGTAGGACAGGTTGGCACTGAAGCTTTCTTT. The encoded protein is CASRVGQVGTEAFF.

The DNA for the CDR3 is TGCGCCAGCAGCTTGCCGGATTTGCGCTACACCTTC. It specifies CASSLPDLRYTF. This sequence joins TRBV5-1 and TRBJ1-2; D is unclear. There are 12 residues in the CDR3. The V end lost 1 base, the J end lost 9 bases, and 10 bases lay between the germline ends. CDR1 and CDR2 (germline): SGHRS, YFSETQ.

The rearrangement links TRBV20-1 to TRBJ2-4; 12 bases are a match to TRBD2. The closer fit of TRBJ2-7 to the DNA end suggests the J call may be wrong. Germline CDR1 DFQATT, CDR2 SNEGSKA (reference sequence). The CDR3 contains 17 residues. CDR3 in DNA: TGCAGTGCTAGAGATCTTTGGACTAGCGGGATTCAATACGAGCAGTACTTC. Translation gives CSARDLWTSGIQYEQYF.